These 18 T cell receptor beta chains were sequenced from one sample in a study of human T cells and chemical hapten exposure. A single record per CDR3 protein comes from TCRdb applying MiXCR to the RACE reads. The sample lists 50,000 or so distinct CDR3 sequences, approximately 11% occurring once. Time point specified: patch test 1, 2 weeks after DPC sensitization. Treatment defined: therapeutic diphenylcyclopropenone sensitization with weekly scalp DPC. The authors extracted total RNA from unfractionated whole blood. Material: whole blood, obtained in connection with sensitization to the hapten diphenylcyclopropenone (DPC). The receptors were gathered from a woman in her 40s with alopecia areata. Some clones in this sample may be carry-over from other donors' samples.

The V and J genes are TRBV28 and TRBJ2-5; 7 bases fit TRBD2. The germline CDR1 and CDR2 sequences are MDHEN and SYDVKM. The CDR3 contains 16 residues. Germline trimming cut 3 bases from V and 6 bases from J; bases unmatched to any gene: 13. CDR3 in amino acids: CASSFGTGEGHKTQYF. The CDR3 DNA reads as TGTGCCAGCAGTTTTGGGACTGGGGAGGGCCACAAGACCCAGTACTTC.

This chain joins TRBV19 and TRBJ2-2, with D unclear. This CDR3 comprises 13 residues. Germline lookup yields CDR1 LNHDA and CDR2 SQIVND (reference sequence). V was cut by 4 bases and J by 5 bases, with 8 bases left in between. The CDR3 sequence is CASSRPGTGELFF. Written as DNA, the CDR3 is TGTGCCAGTAGTAGACCCGGAACCGGGGAGCTGTTTTTT.

This clonotype was found a few times. This rearrangement joins TRBV7-2 to TRBJ2-3; 11 positions agree with TRBD2. Germline-derived CDR1 and CDR2 are SGHTA and FQGNSA. The ends lost 4 bases at V and 5 bases at J; junction bases unmatched: 2. The CDR3 is made up of 14 amino acids. This CDR3 reads CASSYGTSGDTQYF. In DNA form, the CDR3 reads TGTGCCAGCAGCTACGGGACTAGCGGAGATACGCAGTATTTT.

The chain recombines TRBV7-9 with TRBJ2-1, with TRBD1 identical over 10 bases. The V gene's germline CDR1 is SEHNR and CDR2 FQNEAQ (reference sequence). The CDR3 sequence is 15 residues long. The J segment lost 8 bases and the V segment lost 8 bases, leaving 12 bases of the junction unmatched. This CDR3 reads CASVSRDRGLDEQFF. The CDR3, as DNA: TGTGCCAGCGTTTCCCGGGACAGGGGTTTGGATGAGCAGTTCTTC. Using reference TRBV7-9 and TRBJ2-1 for the parts outside the CDR3, the full variable domain is DTGVSQNPRHKITKRGQNVTFRCDPISEHNRLYWYRQTLGQGPEFLTYFQNEAQLEKSRLLSDRFSAERPKGSFSTLEIQRTEQGDSAMYLCASVSRDRGLDEQFFGPGTRLTVL.

This clonotype came up many times. The chain links TRBV24-1 to TRBJ2-3; possible D gene TRBD1, 5 bases. Looked up from germline, CDR1 is KGHDR and CDR2 is SFDVKD. Trimming took off 2 bases at V and 4 bases at J, with 12 bases between the two ends. CDR3 length: 15 amino acids. The CDR3 here is CATSDSRDRPDTQYF. Here the CDR3 DNA reads TGTGCCACCAGTGATTCCCGTGACAGACCAGATACGCAGTATTTT.

This clonotype appeared a few times. The chain couples TRBV28 to TRBJ1-4; 7 positions match TRBD1. Looked up from germline, CDR1 is MDHEN and CDR2 is SYDVKM. The CDR3 runs to 16 residues. Trimming removed 8 bases from V and 2 bases from J; junction bases left unmatched: 11. The CDR3: CASRQGSLGTNEKLFF. The CDR3 DNA follows: TGTGCCAGCCGACAGGGTTCGCTAGGTACTAATGAAAAACTGTTTTTT.

Written as DNA, the CDR3 is TGTGCCAGCAGCCCCCGGAGGGGGAGTCCCCAAGAGACCCAGTACTTC. It translates to CASSPRRGSPQETQYF. V usage is TRBV4-2 and J usage is TRBJ2-5; D is perhaps TRBD1 or TRBD2 (6 bases each). The CDR3 spans 16 residues. The V end lost 4 bases, the J end lost 1 base, and 16 bases lay between the germline ends. Germline V CDR1 and CDR2: LGHNA, YNFKEQ.

At least ten counts were recorded for this clonotype. The chain couples TRBV11-2 to TRBJ2-5, with 8 bases matching TRBD2. The CDR3 covers 16 residues. J lost 5 bases, V lost 4 bases, and 12 bases had no gene match. CDR1 and CDR2 from the germline V gene are SGHAT and FQNNGV. CDR3 nucleotide sequence: TGTGCCAGCAGCTCCTATTTCGTCAGCGGGGGTGAGACCCAGTACTTC. Protein product: CASSSYFVSGGETQYF.

This clonotype was seen ten or more times. This chain links TRBV18 with TRBJ1-4; D uncertain. The CDR3 totals 13 residues. The V gene lost 8 bases and the J gene lost 6 bases, with 13 bases spanning the gap. In germline, CDR1 is KGHSH, CDR2 LQKENI. The CDR3 here is CASQGMKDEKLFF. DNA of the CDR3: TGTGCCAGCCAAGGGATGAAGGATGAAAAACTGTTTTTT.

This clonotype has only a few counts. The genes are TRBV28 and TRBJ2-5, with D hard to call. Trimming removed 7 bases at V and 2 bases at J, with 11 bases between. The CDR3 consists of 13 residues. The germline gives CDR1 MDHEN, CDR2 SYDVKM. CDR3 sequence reads: CASKVTVQETQYF. CDR3 sequence (DNA): TGTGCCAGCAAGGTCACCGTACAAGAGACCCAGTACTTC.

The V gene is TRBV28, the J gene TRBJ1-3; 8 bases match TRBD1. In germline, CDR1 is MDHEN, CDR2 SYDVKM. V gave up 6 bases and J gave up 2 bases; unmatched junction bases: 9. This CDR3 comprises 16 residues. CDR3 in DNA: TGTGCCAGCAGCTCCCCACGGACAGGGACTGGAAACACCATATATTTT. It translates to CASSSPRTGTGNTIYF.

The sample holds many counts of this clonotype. CDR3 DNA sequence: TGTGCCAGCAGCTTAACGTACGGGGGCTGGGACGAGCAGTACTTC. It specifies CASSLTYGGWDEQYF. The rearrangement joins TRBV7-3 to TRBJ2-7; D assignment may be TRBD1 or TRBD2 (6 bases each). V lost 0 bases and J 5 bases, leaving 14 bases between the germline ends. The CDR3 length is 15 residues. The germline gives CDR1 SGHTA, CDR2 FQGTGA.

This clonotype was observed many times. CDR3 nucleotides: TGTGCTAGTGCCCTGGGGACAGGACGATCTATGGGCTACACCTTC. This codes for CASALGTGRSMGYTF. The V and J genes are TRBV12-5 and TRBJ1-2; 8 positions match TRBD1. J was trimmed by 8 bases and V by 7 bases; bases with no gene match: 15. There are 15 residues in the CDR3. CDR1 and CDR2 (germline): LGHNT, FRNRAP.

This clonotype was counted at least ten times. The rearrangement joins TRBV11-2 to TRBJ2-3, with TRBD1 identical over 8 bases. The J segment lost 4 bases and the V segment lost 3 bases, leaving 3 bases of the junction unmatched. CDR3 length: 14 amino acids. Per germline, CDR1 SGHAT and CDR2 FQNNGV. The CDR3 DNA reads TGTGCCAGCAGCTTTGACAGGGGATCAGATACGCAGTATTTT. Translated: CASSFDRGSDTQYF.

This clonotype has only a few counts. This CDR3 reads CASTWSQGTGETQYF. CDR3 coding DNA: TGTGCCAGCACCTGGAGCCAAGGGACGGGCGAGACCCAGTACTTC. This chain connects TRBV6-2 or TRBV6-3 to TRBJ2-5; D might be TRBD1 or TRBD2, each matching 5 bases. CDR3 size: 15 residues. Trimming took 7 bases from V and 5 from J, leaving 20 bases between them. CDR1 is MNHEY, CDR2 SVGEGT, per germline.

This clonotype has more than one count but fewer than ten. The chain's CDR3 is CASSASGLAGLYEQYF. CDR3 coding DNA: TGTGCCAGCAGTGCCTCCGGACTAGCGGGATTATACGAGCAGTACTTC. The chain joins TRBV28 to TRBJ2-7; the match to TRBD2 covers 12 bases. Losses at the gene ends were 5 bases for V and 4 bases for J; bases not matched to a gene: 9. CDR1 and CDR2 (germline): MDHEN, SYDVKM. The CDR3 totals 16 residues.

This clonotype was recorded at least ten times. The CDR3 DNA is TGCAGTGCTAGAGACCGGACTAGCGGGGCTAACTACAATGAGCAGTTCTTC. This sequence encodes CSARDRTSGANYNEQFF. The chain joins TRBV20-1 to TRBJ2-1; 12 bases fit TRBD2. Trimming took 0 bases from V and 3 from J; bases not matched to a gene: 6. In germline, CDR1 is DFQATT, CDR2 SNEGSKA (reference sequence). The CDR3 is made up of 17 amino acids.

This clonotype was found a few times. This chain joins TRBV12-3 or TRBV12-4 and TRBJ2-2; 14 nucleotides align to TRBD2. The CDR3 is 19 residues long. Losses at the gene ends were 2 bases for V and 3 bases for J; bases not matched to a gene: 8. The CDR3 DNA reads as TGTGCCAGCAGTTTATCCGGACTAGCGGGAGGAGAGTACACCGGGGAGCTGTTTTTT. Translated, it gives CASSLSGLAGGEYTGELFF.